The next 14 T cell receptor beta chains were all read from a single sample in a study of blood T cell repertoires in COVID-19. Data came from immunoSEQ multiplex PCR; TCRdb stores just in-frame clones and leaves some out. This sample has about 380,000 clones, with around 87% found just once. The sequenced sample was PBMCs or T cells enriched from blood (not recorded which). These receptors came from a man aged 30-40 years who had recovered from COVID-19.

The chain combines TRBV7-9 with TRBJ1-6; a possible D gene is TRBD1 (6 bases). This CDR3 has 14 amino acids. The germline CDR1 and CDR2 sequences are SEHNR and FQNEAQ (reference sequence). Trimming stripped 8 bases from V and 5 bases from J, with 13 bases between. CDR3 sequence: CASAGGGDNSPLHF. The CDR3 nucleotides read TGTGCCAGCGCGGGGGGCGGGGATAATTCACCCCTCCACTTT. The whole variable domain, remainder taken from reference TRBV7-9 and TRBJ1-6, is DTGVSQNPRHKITKRGQNVTFRCDPISEHNRLYWYRQTLGQGPEFLTYFQNEAQLEKSRLLSDRFSAERPKGSFSTLEIQRTEQGDSAMYLCASAGGGDNSPLHFGNGTRLTVT.

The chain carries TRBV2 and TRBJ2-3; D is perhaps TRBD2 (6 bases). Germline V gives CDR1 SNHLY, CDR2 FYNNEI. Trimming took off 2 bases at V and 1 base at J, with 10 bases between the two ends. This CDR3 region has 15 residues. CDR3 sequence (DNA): TGTGCCAGCAGTGAATTGTTAGCGGGCACAGATACGCAGTATTTT. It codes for CASSELLAGTDTQYF.

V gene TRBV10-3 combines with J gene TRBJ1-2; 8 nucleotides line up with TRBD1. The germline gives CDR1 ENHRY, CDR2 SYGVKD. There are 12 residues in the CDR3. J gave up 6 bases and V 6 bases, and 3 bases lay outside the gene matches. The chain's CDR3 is CAIRGQGDGYTF. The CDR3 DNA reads TGTGCCATCAGAGGACAGGGCGATGGCTACACCTTC.

The CDR3 loop reads CASSQGPPGLYNSPLHF. DNA of the CDR3: TGTGCCAGCAGCCAAGGGCCTCCGGGTCTTTATAATTCACCCCTCCACTTT. The gene calls are TRBV3-1 (or the pseudogene TRBV3-2) and TRBJ1-6; no clear D. V was pared by 1 base and J by 4 bases, with 14 bases between. CDR1 is LGHDT and CDR2 is YNNKEL in the germline V gene (reference sequence). The CDR3 extends over 17 amino acids.

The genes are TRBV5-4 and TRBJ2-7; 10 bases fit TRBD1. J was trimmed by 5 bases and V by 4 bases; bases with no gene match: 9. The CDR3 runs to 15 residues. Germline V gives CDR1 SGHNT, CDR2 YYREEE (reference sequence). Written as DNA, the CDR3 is TGTGCCAGCAGCCTACCGGGACAGGGGTCGAACGAGCAGTACTTC. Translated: CASSLPGQGSNEQYF. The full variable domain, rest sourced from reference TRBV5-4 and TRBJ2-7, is ETGVTQSPTHLIKTRGQQVTLRCSSQSGHNTVSWYQQALGQGPQFIFQYYREEENGRGNFPPRFSGLQFPNYSSELNVNALELDDSALYLCASSLPGQGSNEQYFGPGTRLTVT.

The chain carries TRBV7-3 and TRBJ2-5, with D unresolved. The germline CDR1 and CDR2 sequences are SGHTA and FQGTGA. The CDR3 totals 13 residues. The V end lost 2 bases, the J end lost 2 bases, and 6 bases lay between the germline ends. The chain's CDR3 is CASSLSMQETQYF. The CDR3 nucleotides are TGTGCCAGCAGCTTATCTATGCAAGAGACCCAGTACTTC.

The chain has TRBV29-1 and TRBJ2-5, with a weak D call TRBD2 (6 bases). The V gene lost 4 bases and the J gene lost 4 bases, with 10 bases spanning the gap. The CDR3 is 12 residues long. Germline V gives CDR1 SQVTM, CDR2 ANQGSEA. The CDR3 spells CSVGGVGETQYF. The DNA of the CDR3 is TGCAGCGTTGGGGGGGTTGGAGAGACCCAGTACTTC. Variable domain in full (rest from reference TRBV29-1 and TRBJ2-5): SAVISQKPSRDICQRGTSLTIQCQVDSQVTMMFWYRQQPGQSLTLIATANQGSEATYESGFVIDKFPISRPNLTFSTLTVSNMSPEDSSIYLCSVGGVGETQYFGPGTRLLVL.

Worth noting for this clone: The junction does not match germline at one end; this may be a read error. The CDR3 bases are TGTGCCTGGAGCCTACACCGGGACAGGGCGAATTTT. It codes for CAWSLHRDRANF. The chain couples TRBV30 to TRBJ1-3, with 9 positions matching TRBD1. The CDR3 has 12 residues. CDR1 and CDR2 (germline): GTSNPN, SVGIG (reference sequence).

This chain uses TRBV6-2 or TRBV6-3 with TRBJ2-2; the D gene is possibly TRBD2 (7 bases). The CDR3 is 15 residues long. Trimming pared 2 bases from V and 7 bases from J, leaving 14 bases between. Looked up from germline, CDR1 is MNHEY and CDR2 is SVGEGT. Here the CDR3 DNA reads TGTGCCAGCAGTTACCTTCAGGGAGGGGGCGGGGAGCTGTTTTTT. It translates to CASSYLQGGGGELFF.

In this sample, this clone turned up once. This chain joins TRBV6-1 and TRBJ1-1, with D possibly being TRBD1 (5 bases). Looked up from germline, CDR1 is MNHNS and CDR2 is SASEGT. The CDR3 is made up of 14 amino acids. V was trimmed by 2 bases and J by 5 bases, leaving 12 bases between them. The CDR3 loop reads CASSETFQGTEAFF. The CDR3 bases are TGTGCCAGCAGTGAAACATTTCAGGGTACTGAAGCTTTCTTT.

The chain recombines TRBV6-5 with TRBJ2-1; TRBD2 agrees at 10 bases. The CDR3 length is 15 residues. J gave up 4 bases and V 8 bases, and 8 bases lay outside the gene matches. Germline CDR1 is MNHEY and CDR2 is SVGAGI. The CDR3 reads CASCRTSGDYNEQFF. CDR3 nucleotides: TGTGCCAGCTGTAGAACTAGCGGGGATTACAATGAGCAGTTCTTC.

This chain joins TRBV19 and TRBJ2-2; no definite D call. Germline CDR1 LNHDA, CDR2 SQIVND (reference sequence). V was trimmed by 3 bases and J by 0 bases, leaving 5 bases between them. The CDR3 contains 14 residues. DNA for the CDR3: TGTGCCAGTAGTATTATCTCGAACACCGGGGAGCTGTTTTTT. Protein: CASSIISNTGELFF. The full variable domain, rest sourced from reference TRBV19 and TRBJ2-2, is DGGITQSPKYLFRKEGQNVTLSCEQNLNHDAMYWYRQDPGQGLRLIYYSQIVNDFQKGDIAEGYSVSREKKESFPLTVTSAQKNPTAFYLCASSIISNTGELFFGEGSRLTVL.

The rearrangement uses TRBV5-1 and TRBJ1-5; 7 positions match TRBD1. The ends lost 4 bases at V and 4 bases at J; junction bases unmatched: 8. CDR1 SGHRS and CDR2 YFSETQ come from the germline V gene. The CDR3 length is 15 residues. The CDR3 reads CASSVTGDFNQPQHF. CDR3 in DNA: TGCGCCAGCAGCGTTACAGGGGACTTTAATCAGCCCCAGCATTTT.

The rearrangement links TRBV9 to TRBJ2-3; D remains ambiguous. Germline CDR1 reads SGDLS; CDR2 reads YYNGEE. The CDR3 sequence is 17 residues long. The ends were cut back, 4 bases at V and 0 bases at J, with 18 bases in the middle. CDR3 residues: CASSPSRQRLSTDTQYF. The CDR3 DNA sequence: TGTGCCAGCAGCCCATCACGGCAGAGACTTAGCACAGATACGCAGTATTTT. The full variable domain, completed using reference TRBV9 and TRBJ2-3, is DSGVTQTPKHLITATGQRVTLRCSPRSGDLSVYWYQQSLDQGLQFLIQYYNGEERAKGNILERFSAQQFPDLHSELNLSSLELGDSALYFCASSPSRQRLSTDTQYFGPGTRLTVL.